Sequencing of this T cell receptor (beta chain) was carried out in a study of T cell repertoires in ileal Crohn's disease. Germline values: CDR1 MNHEY, CDR2 SMNVEV (reference sequence). The CDR3 length is 13 residues. Germline trimming cut 4 bases from V and 4 bases from J; bases unmatched to any gene: 4. The assay was immunoSEQ multiplex PCR, and TCRdb's table has in-frame clones only and misses some. Of around 5,000 clones in the sample, more than 75% were seen once. Lamina propria lymphocytes from surgical specimens were isolated on a density gradient before sorting. The sample consisted of CD4+ T cells from ileum. V and J are TRBV27 and TRBJ2-7, with TRBD2 matching over 7 bases. The origin of this receptor is an adult with Crohn's disease. Some clones in this sample may be carry-over from other donors' samples. CDR3 sequence: CASSSSGKYEQYF. CDR3 DNA sequence: TGTGCCAGCAGTTCCAGCGGGAAATACGAGCAGTACTTC.